This entry describes one T cell receptor (beta chain). The antigen is unknown. This entry belongs to a study of T cell responses to AZD1222 COVID-19 vaccine. Notes on the study in general: Donors, mostly white British, included more females; clonal diversity was possibly underestimated. Seropositive AZD1222 recipients at baseline numbered only five or six. Of spike-specific TCRs, nearly half reportedly target regions left unmutated in variants. Spike-specific TCR depth and breadth grew after two AZD1222 doses.

Method: immunoSEQ multiplex PCR; TCRdb's copy keeps in-frame clones and lacks some. The sample consists of fewer than 150,000 clones, around 87% of them appearing once. This CDR3 has 16 amino acids. V was clipped by 3 bases and J by 0 bases; unmatched bases: 3. Germline lookup yields CDR1 LGHDT and CDR2 YNNKEL (reference sequence). The clonotype was recovered from an adult in good health. The material sequenced was peripheral blood, taken on day 0 of AZD1222 vaccination. The rearrangement joins TRBV3-1 (or the pseudogene TRBV3-2) to TRBJ2-2; 8 positions match TRBD2. This CDR3 reads CASSHGGGPNTGELFF. The CDR3 coding sequence is TGTGCCAGCAGCCATGGCGGGGGGCCGAACACCGGGGAGCTGTTTTTT.